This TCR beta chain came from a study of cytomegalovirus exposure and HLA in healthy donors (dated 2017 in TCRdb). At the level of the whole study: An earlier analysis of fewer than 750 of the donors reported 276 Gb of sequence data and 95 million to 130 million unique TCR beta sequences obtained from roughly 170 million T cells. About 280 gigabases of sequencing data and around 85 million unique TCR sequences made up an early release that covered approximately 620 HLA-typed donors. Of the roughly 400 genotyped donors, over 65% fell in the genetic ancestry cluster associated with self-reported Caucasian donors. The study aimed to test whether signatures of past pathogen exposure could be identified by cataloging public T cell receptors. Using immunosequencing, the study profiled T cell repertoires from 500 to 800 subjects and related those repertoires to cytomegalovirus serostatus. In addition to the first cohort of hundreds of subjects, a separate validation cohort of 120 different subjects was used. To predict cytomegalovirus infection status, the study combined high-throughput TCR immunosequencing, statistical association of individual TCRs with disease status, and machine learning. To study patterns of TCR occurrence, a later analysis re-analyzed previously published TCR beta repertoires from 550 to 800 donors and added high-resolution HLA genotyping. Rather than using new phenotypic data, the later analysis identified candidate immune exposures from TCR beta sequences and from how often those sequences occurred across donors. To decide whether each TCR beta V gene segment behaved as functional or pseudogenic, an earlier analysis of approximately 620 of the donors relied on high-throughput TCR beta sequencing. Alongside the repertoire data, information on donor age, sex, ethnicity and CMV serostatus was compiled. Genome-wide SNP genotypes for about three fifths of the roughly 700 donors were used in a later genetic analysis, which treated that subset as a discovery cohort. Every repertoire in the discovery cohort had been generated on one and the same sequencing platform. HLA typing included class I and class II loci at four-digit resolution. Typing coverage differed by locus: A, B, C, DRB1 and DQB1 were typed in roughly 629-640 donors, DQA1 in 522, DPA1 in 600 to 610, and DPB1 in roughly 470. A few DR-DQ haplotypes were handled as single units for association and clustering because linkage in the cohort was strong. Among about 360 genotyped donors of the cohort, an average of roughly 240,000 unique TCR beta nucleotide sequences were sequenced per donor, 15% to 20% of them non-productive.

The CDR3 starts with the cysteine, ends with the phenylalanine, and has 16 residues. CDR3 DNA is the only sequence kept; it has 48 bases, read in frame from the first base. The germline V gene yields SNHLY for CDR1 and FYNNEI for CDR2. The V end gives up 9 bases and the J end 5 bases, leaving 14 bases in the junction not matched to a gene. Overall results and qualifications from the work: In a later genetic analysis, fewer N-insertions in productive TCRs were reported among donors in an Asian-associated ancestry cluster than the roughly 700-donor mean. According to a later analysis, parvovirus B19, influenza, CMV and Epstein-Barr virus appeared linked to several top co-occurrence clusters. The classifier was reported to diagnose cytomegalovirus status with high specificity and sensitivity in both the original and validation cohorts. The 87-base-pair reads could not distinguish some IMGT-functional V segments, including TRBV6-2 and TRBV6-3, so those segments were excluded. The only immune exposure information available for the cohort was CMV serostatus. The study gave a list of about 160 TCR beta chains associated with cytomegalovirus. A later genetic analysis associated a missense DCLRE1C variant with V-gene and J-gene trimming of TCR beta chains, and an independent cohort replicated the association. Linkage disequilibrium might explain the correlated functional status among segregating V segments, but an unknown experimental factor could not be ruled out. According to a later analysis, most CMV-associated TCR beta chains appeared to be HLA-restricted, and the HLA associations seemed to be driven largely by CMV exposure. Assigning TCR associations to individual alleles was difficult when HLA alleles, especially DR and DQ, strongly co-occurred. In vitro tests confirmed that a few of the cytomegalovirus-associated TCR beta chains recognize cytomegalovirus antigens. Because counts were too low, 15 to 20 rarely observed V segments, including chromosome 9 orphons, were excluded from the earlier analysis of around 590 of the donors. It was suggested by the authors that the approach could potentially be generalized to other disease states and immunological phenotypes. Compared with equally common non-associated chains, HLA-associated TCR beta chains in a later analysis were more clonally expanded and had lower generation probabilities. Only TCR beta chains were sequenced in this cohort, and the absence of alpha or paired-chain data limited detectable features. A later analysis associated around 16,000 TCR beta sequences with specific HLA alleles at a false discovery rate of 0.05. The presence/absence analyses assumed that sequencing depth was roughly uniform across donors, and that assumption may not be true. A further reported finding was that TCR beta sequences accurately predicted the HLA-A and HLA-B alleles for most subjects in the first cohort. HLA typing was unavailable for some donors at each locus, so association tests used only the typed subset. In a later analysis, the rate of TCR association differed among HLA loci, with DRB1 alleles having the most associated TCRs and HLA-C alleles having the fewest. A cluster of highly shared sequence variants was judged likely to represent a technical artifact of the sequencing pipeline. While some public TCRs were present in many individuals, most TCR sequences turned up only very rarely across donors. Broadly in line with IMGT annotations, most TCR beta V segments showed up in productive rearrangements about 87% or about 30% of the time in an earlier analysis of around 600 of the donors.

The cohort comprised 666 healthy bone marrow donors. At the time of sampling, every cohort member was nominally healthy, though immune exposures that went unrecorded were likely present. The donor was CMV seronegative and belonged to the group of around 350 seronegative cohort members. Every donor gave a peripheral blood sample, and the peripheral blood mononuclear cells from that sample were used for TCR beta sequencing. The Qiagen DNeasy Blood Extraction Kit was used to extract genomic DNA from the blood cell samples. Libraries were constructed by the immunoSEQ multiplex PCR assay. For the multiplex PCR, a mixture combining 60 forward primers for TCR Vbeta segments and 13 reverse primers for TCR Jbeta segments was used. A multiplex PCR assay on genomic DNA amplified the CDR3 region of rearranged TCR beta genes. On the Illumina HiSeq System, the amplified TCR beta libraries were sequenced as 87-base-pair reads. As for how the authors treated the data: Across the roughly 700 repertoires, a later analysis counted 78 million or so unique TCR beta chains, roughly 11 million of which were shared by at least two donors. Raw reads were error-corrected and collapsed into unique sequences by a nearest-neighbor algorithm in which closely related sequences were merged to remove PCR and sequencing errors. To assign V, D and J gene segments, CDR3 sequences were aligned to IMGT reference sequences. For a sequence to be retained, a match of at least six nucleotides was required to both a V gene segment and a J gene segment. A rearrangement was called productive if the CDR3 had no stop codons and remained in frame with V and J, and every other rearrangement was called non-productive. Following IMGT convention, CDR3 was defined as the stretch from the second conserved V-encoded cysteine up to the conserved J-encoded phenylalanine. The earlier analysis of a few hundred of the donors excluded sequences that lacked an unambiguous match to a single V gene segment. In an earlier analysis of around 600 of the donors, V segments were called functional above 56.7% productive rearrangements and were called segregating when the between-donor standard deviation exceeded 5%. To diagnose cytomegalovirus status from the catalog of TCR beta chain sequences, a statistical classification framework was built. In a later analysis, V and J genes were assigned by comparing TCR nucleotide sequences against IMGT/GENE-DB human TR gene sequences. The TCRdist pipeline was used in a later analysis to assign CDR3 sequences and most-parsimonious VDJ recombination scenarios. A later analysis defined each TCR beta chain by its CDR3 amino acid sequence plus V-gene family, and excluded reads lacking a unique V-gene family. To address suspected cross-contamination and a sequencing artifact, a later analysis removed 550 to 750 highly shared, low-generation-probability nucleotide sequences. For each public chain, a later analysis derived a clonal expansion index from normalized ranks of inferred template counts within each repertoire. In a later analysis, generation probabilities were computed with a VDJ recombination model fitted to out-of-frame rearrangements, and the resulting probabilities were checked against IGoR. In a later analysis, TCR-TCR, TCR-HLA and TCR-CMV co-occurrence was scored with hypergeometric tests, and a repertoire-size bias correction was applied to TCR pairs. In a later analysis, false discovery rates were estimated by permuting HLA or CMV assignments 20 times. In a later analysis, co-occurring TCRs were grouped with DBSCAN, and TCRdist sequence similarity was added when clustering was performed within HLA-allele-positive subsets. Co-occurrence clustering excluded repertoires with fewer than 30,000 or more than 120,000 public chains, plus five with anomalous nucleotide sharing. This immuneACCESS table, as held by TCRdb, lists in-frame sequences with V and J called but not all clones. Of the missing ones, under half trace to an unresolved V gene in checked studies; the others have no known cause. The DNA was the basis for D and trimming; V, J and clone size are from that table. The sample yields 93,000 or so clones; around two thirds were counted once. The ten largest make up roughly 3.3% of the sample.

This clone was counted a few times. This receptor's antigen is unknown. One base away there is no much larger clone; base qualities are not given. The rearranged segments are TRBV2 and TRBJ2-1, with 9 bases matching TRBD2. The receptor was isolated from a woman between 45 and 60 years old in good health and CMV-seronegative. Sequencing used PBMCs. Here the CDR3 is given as CASTFLRGGLNNEQFF. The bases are TGTGCCAGTACTTTTCTGCGGGGGGGCCTCAACAATGAGCAGTTCTTC. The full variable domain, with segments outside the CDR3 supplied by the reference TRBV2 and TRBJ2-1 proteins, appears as EPEVTQTPSHQVTQMGQEVILRCVPISNHLYFYWYRQILGQKVEFLVSFYNNEISEKSEIFDDQFSVERPDGSNFTLKIRSTKLEDSAMYFCASTFLRGGLNNEQFFGPGTRLTVL.